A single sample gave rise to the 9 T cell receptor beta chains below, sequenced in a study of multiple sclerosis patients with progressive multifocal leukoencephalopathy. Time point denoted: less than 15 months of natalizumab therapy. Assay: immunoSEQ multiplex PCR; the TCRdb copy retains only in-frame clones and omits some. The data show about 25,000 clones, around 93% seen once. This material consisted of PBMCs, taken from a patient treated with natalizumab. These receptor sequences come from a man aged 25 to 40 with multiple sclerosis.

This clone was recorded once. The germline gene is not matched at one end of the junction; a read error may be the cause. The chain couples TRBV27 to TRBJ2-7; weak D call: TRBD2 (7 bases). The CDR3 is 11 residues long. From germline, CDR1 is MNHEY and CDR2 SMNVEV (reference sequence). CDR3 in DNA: TGTGCCAGCAGTTCGGGGGGCGAGCAGTGCTTC. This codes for CASSSGGEQCF.

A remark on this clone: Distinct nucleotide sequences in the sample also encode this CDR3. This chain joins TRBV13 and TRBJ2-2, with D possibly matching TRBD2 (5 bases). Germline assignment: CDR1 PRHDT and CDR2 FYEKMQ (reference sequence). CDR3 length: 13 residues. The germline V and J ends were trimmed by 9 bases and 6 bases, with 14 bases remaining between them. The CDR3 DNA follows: TGTGCCAGTAGCCACGGGATGGCCGGGGAGCTGTTTTTT. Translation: CASSHGMAGELFF. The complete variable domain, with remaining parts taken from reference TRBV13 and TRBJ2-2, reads AAGVIQSPRHLIKEKRETATLKCYPIPRHDTVYWYQQGPGQDPQFLISFYEKMQSDKGSIPDRFSAQQFSDYHSELNMSSLELGDSALYFCASSHGMAGELFFGEGSRLTVL.

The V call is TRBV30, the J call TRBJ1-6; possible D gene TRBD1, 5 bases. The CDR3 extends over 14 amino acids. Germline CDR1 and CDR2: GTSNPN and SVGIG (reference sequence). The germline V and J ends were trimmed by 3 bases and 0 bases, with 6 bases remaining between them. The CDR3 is CAWRGDSYNSPLHF. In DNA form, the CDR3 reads TGTGCCTGGAGGGGGGACTCCTATAATTCACCCCTCCACTTT.

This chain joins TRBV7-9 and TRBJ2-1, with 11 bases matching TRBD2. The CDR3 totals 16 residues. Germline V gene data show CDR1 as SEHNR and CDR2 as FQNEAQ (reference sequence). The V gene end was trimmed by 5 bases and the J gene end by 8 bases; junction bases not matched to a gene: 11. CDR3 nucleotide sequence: TGTGCCAGCAGCCTTTATAGCGGGAGGGCCAAGGATGAGCAGTTCTTC. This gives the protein CASSLYSGRAKDEQFF.

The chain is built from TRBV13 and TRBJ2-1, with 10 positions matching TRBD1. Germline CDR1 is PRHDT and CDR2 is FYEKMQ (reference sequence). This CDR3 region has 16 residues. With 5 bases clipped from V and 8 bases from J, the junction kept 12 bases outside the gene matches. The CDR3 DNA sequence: TGTGCCAGCAGCCTCTACCGGGACAGGGGCAAGGATGAGCAGTTCTTC. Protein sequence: CASSLYRDRGKDEQFF.

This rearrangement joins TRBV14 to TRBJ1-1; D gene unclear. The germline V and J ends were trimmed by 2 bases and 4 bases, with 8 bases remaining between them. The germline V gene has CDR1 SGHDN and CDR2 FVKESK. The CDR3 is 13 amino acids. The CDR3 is CASSQFLGTEAFF. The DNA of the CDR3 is TGTGCCAGCAGCCAATTCCTCGGCACTGAAGCTTTCTTT.

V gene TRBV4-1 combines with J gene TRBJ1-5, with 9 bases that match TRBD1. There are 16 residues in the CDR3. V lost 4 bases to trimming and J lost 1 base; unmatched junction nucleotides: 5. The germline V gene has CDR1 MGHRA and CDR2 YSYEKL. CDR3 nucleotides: TGCGCCAGCAGCCCTGGGACAGGGAACAGCAATCAGCCCCAGCATTTT. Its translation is CASSPGTGNSNQPQHF.

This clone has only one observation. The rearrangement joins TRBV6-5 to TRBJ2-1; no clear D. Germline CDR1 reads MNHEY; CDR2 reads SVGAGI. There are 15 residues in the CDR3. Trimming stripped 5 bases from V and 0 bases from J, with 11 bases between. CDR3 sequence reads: CASSRTESSYNEQFF. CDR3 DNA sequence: TGTGCCAGCAGTCGGACGGAGAGCTCCTACAATGAGCAGTTCTTC.

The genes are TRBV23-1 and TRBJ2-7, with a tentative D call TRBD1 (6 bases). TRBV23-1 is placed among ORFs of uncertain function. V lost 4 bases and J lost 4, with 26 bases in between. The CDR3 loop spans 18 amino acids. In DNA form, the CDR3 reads TGCGCCAGCAGTCTTCGACAGGTCCCGATCATCCTCCTGTACGAGCAGTACGTC. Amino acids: CASSLRQVPIILLYEQYV.